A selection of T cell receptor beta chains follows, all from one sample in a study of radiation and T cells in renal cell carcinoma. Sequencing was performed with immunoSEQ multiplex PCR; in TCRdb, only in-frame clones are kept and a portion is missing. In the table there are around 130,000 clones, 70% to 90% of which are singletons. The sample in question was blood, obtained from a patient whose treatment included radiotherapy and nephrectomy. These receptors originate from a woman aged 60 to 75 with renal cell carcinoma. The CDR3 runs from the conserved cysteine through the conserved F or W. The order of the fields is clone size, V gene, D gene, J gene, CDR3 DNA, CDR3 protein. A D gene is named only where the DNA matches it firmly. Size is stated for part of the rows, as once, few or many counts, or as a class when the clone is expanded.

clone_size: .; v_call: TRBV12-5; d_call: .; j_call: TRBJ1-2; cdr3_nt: TGTGCTAGTGCCCTGGACGTGACCTATGGCTACACCTTC; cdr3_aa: CASALDVTYGYTF
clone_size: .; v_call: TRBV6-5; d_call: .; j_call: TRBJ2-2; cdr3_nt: TGTGCCAGCAGCCGGATTGACACCGGGGAGCTGTTTTTT; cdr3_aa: CASSRIDTGELFF
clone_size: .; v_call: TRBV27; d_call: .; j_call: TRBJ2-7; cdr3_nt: TGTGCCAGCAGTTTCGACCAGGCAGGGATGTACGAGCAGTACTTC; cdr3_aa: CASSFDQAGMYEQYF
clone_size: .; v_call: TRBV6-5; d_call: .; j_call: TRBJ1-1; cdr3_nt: TGTGCCAGCATTCTCCCGGGACAACGAAGGGGTGAAGCTTTCTTT; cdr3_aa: CASILPGQRRGEAFF
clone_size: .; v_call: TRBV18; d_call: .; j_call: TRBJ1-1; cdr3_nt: TGTGCCAGCTCACCTTCCTTTGGACAGAACACTGAAGCTTTCTTT; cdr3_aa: CASSPSFGQNTEAFF
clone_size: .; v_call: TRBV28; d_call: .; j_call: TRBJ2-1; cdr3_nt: TGTGCCAGCAGGGACGTCACCTACAATGAGCAGTTCTTC; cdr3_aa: CASRDVTYNEQFF
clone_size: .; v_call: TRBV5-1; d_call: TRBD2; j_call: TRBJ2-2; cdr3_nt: TGCGCCAGCAGCTTGACTAGCGGAAACACCGGGGAGCTGTTTTTT; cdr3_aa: CASSLTSGNTGELFF
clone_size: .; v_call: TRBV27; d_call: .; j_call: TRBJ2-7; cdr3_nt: TGTGCCAGCAGTGTAATAGCGGACCCTTTCTACGAGCAGTACTTC; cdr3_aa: CASSVIADPFYEQYF
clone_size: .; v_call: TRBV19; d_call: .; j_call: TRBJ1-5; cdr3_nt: TGTGCCAGTAGGGCCGGGATCGCGTGGGATCAGCCCCAGCATTTT; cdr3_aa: CASRAGIAWDQPQHF
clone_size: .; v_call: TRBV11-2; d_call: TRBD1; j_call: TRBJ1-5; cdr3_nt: TGTGCCAGCAGCCCGGGACAGAGGAATCAGCCCCAGCATTTT; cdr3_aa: CASSPGQRNQPQHF
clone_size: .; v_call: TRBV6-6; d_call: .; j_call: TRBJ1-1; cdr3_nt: TGTGCCAGCAGTTGGACCGCGGCTAACACTGAAGCTTTCTTT; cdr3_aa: CASSWTAANTEAFF
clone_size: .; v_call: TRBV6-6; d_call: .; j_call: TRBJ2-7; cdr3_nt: TGTGCCAGCAGTTACTCGAAGGGGGGGTCCTACGAGCAGTACTTC; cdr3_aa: CASSYSKGGSYEQYF
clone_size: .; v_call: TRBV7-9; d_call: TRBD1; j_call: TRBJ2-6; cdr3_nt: TGTGCCAGCAGCTTACGAGGGGGCCGCTCTGGGGCCAACGTCCTGACTTTC; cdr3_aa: CASSLRGGRSGANVLTF
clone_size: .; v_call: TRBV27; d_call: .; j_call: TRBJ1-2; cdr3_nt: TGTGCCAGCAGTGCAGGTGGACAGAACTATGGCTACACCTTC; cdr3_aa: CASSAGGQNYGYTF
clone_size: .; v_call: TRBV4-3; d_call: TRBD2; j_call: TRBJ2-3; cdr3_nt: TGCGCCAGCAGCCAAGCTTTGGTCAGCGGGGGAGATACGCAGTATTTT; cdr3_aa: CASSQALVSGGDTQYF
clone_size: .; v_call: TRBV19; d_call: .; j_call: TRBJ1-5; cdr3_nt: TGTGCCAGCAGCCTTGCGGACAATAGCAATCAGCCCCAGCATTTT; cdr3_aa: CASSLADNSNQPQHF
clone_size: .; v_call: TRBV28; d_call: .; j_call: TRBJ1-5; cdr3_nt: TGTGCCAGCAGTTCTACCCGGAAGGGGGACCAGCCCCAGCATTTT; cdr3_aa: CASSSTRKGDQPQHF
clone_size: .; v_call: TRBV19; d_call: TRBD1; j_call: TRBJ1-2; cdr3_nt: TGTGCCAGTAGCCCGGACAGGGGGCCCCACTATGGCTACACCTTC; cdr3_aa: CASSPDRGPHYGYTF
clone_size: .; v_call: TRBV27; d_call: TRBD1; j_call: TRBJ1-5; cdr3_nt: TGTGCCAGCAGTTTGAGGGGGCAGTCGGGCAATCAGCCCCAGCATTTT; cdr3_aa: CASSLRGQSGNQPQHF
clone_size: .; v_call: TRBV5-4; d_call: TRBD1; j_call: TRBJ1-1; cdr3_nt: TGTGCCAGCAGCCTGCAGACAGGGGGCAACACTGAAGCTTTCTTT; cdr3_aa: CASSLQTGGNTEAFF
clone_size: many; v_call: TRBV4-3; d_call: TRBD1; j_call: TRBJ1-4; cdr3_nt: TGCGCCAGCAGCCAAGAAGGGCTTGGGACAGGGGGGGAAAAACTGTTTTTT; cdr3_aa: CASSQEGLGTGGEKLFF
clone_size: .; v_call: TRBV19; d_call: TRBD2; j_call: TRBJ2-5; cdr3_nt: TGTGCCAGTAGTATAGCCACTAGCGGGAGGGCCGGGGAGACCCAGTACTTC; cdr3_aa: CASSIATSGRAGETQYF
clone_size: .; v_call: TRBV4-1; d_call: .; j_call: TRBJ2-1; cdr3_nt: TGCGCCAGCAGCCAAGTGTCCGTCGCGGGGTCCCCTAATGAGCAGTTCTTC; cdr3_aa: CASSQVSVAGSPNEQFF
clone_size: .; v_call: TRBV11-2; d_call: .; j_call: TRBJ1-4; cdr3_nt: TGTGCCAGCAGCGGAAGCGAAAAACTGTTTTTT; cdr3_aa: CASSGSEKLFF
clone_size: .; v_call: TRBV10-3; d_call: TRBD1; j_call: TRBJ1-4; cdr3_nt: TGTGCCAGCACCCCAAGGGACAGTAATGAAAAACTGTTTTTT; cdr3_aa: CASTPRDSNEKLFF
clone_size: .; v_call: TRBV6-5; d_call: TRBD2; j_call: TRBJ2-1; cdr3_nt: TGTGCCAGCAGCCTTAGCGGGGTACCCTACAATGAGCAGTTCTTC; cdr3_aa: CASSLSGVPYNEQFF
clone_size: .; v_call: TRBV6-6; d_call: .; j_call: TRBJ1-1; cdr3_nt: TGTGCCAGCAGTTACCTTAATGAAGCTTTCTTT; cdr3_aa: CASSYLNEAFF
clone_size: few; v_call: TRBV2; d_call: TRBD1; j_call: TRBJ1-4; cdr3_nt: TGTGCCACCTTCCGGGACAGGGTCGGTAATGAAAAACTGTTTTTT; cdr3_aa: CATFRDRVGNEKLFF
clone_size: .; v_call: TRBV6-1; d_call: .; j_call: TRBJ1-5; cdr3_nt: TGTGCCAGCAGTGAAGGACCCATCGTCGGCAATCAGCCCCAGCATTTT; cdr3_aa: CASSEGPIVGNQPQHF
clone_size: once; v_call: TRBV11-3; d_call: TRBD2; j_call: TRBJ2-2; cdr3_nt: TGTGCCAGCAGCCGACTAGCGGGAGACGGCAACACCGGGGAGCTGTTTTTT; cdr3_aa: CASSRLAGDGNTGELFF
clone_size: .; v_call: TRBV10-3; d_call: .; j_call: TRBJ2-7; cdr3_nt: TGTGCCATCAGTGATCGTGATACCTACGAGCAGTACTTC; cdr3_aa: CAISDRDTYEQYF
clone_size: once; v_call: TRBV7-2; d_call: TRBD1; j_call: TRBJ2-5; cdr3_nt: TGTGCCAGCAGCTTCACAGGGGGGGAGACCCAGTACTTC; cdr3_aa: CASSFTGGETQYF
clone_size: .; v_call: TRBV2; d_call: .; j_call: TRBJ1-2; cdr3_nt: TGTGCCAGCAGTGAACCATACTACCTCCATCTTCGGGGCTACACCTTC; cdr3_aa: CASSEPYYLHLRGYTF
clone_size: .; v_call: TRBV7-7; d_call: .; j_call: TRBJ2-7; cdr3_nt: TGTGCTAGCAGCTTAGGGGGGACAGCCTACGAGCAGTACTTC; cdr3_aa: CASSLGGTAYEQYF
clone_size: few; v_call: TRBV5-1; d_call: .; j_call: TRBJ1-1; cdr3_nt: TGCGCCAGCAGCTCTCGGGCGGGGGATAACACTGAAGCTTTCTTT; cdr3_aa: CASSSRAGDNTEAFF
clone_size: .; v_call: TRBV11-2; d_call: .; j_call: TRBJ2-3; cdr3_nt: TGTGCCAGCAGCTTAGCCGGGCCAGATACGCAGTATTTT; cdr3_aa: CASSLAGPDTQYF
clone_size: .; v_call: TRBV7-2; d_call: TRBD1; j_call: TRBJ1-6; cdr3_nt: TGTGCCAGCAGCTTAATGGGACAGGGTTCACCCCTCCACTTT; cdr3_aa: CASSLMGQGSPLHF
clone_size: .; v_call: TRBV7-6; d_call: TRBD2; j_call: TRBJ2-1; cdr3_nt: TGTGCCAGCAGCCCAAGCGGGGGCTACAATGAGCAGTTCTTC; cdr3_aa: CASSPSGGYNEQFF
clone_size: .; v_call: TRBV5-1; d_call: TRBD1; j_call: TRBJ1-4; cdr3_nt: TGCGCCAGCAGCTCCTGGGACAGGAGGGAAAAACTGTTTTTT; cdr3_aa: CASSSWDRREKLFF
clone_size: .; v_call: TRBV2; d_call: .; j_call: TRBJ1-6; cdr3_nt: TGTGCCAGCAGTGAAGGGCGGAGGGCCTCCCACTTT; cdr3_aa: CASSEGRRASHF
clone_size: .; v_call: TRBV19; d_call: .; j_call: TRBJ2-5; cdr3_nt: TGTGCCAGTAGTACCTATTGGGGCGGCGGGGGCGGTTACCAAGAGACCCAGTACTTC; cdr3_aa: CASSTYWGGGGGYQETQYF